This T cell receptor (beta chain) was obtained from a study of blood T cell repertoires in COVID-19. As for the study in general: The United States, Italy and Spain were the sources of the acute and convalescent COVID-19 samples. PBMCs, B-cell-depleted T cells, or T cells provided the cDNA or gDNA that made up the material.

Original data processing: Amplification with reference gene primers provided the estimates of nucleated cell counts. Repertoires were generated with immunoSEQ multiplex PCR, while TCRdb's copy carries only in-frame clones and drops some. That table supplies the V and J calls and clone size; D and trimming were determined from the DNA. This table has 330,000 or so clones, 88% appearing once. Cohorts were determined from participant-reported clinical history. Germline V lookup: CDR1 SEHNR, CDR2 FQNEAQ (reference sequence). The J segment lost 4 bases and the V segment lost 4 bases, leaving 1 base of the junction unmatched. The CDR3 consists of 14 residues.

The chain is built from TRBV7-9 and TRBJ1-1; 12 bases agree with TRBD1. This sequence originates from a man in his thirties or forties who had recovered from COVID-19. The specimen sequenced was PBMCs or T cells enriched from blood (not recorded which). CDR3 amino acids: CASSSGQGATEAFF. The CDR3 bases are TGTGCCAGCAGCTCGGGACAGGGGGCCACTGAAGCTTTCTTT.